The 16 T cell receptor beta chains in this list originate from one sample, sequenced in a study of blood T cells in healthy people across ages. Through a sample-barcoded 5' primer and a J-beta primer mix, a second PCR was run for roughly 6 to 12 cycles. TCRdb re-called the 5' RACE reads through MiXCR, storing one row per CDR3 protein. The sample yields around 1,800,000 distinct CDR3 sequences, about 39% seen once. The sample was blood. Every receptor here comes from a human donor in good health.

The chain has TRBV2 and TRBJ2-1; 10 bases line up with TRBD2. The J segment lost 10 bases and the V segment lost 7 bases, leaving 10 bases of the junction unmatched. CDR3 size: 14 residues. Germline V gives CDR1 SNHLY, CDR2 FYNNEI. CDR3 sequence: CASNGPAGGGEQFF. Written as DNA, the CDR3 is TGTGCCAGCAACGGCCCAGCGGGGGGGGGAGAGCAGTTCTTC.

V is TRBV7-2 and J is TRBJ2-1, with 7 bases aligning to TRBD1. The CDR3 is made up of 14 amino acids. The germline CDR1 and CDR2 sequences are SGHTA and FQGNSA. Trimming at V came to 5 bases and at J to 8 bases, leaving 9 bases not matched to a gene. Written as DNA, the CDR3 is TGTGCCAGCAGCCTCGCAACAGGGGCCCATGAGCAGTTCTTC. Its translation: CASSLATGAHEQFF.

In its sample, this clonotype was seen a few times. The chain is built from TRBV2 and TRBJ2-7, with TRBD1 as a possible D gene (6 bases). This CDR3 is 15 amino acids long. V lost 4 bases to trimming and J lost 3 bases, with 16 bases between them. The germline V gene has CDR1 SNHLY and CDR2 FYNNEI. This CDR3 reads CASSVTGTLFYEQYF. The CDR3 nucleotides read TGTGCCAGCAGTGTTACCGGGACATTGTTCTACGAGCAGTACTTC. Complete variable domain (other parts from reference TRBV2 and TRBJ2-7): EPEVTQTPSHQVTQMGQEVILRCVPISNHLYFYWYRQILGQKVEFLVSFYNNEISEKSEIFDDQFSVERPDGSNFTLKIRSTKLEDSAMYFCASSVTGTLFYEQYFGPGTRLTVT.

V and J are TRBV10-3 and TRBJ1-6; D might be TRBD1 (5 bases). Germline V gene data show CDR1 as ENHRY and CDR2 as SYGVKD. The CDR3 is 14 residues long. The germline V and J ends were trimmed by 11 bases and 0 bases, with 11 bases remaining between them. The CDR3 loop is CASNGASYNSPLHF. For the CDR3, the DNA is TGTGCCTCGAATGGGGCCTCCTATAATTCACCCCTCCACTTT.

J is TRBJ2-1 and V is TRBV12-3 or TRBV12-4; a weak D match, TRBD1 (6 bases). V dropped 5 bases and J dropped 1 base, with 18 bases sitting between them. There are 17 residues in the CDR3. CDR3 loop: CASSVGAGTTSYNEQFF. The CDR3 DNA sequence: TGTGCCAGCAGTGTTGGTGCCGGGACAACTTCCTACAATGAGCAGTTCTTC.

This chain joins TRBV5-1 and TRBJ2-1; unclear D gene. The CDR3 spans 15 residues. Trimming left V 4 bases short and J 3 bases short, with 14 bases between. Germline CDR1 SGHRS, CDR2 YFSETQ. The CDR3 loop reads CASSPATLNYNEQFF. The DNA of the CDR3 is TGCGCCAGCAGCCCGGCTACCCTCAACTACAATGAGCAGTTCTTC.

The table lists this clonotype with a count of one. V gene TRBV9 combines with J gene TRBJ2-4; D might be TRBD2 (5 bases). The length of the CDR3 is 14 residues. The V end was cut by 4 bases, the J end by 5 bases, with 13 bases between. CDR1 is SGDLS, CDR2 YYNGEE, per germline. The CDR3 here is CASSPQTNENIQYF. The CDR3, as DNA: TGTGCCAGCAGCCCTCAGACTAATGAAAACATTCAGTACTTC.

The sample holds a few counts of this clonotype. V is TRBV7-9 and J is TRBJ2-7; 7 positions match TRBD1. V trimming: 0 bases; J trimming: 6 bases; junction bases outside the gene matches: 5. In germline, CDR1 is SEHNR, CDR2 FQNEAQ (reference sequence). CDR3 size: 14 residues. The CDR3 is CASSLAVGGAEQYF. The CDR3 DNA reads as TGTGCCAGCAGCTTAGCGGTAGGGGGCGCCGAGCAGTACTTC. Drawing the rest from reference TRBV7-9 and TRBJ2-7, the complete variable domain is DTGVSQNPRHKITKRGQNVTFRCDPISEHNRLYWYRQTLGQGPEFLTYFQNEAQLEKSRLLSDRFSAERPKGSFSTLEIQRTEQGDSAMYLCASSLAVGGAEQYFGPGTRLTVT.

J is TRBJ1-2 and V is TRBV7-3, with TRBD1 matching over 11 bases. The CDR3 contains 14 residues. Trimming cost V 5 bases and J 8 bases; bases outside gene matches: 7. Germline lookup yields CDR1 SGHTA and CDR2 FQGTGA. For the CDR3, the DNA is TGTGCCAGCAGCCGACCGGACAGGGGGCAAGGCTACACCTTC. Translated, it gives CASSRPDRGQGYTF.

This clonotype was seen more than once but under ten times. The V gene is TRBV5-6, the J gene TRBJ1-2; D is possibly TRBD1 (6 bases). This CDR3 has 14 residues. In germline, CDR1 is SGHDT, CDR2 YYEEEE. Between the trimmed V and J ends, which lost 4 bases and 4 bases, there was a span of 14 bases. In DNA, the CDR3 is TGTGCCAGCAGCGGGCAAACAGGGTCCTATGGCTACACCTTC. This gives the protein CASSGQTGSYGYTF.

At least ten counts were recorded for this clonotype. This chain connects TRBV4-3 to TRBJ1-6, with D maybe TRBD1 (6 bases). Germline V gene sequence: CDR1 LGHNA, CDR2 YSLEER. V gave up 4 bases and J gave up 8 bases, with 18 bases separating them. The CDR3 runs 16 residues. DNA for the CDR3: TGCGCCAGCAGCCTTGAAAACAGGGTGTGGGATTCACCCCTCCACTTT. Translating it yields CASSLENRVWDSPLHF.

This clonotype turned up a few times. This chain's CDR3 is CASSPLSGAETQYF. CDR3 DNA: TGTGCCAGCAGCCCTCTTTCGGGGGCGGAGACCCAGTACTTC. The chain uses TRBV7-2 and TRBJ2-5; the D gene could be TRBD1 or TRBD2 (6 bases each). Germline V CDR1 and CDR2: SGHTA, FQGNSA. V lost 5 bases and J lost 5, with 15 bases in between. The CDR3 consists of 14 residues. The full variable domain, completed using reference TRBV7-2 and TRBJ2-5, is GAGVSQSPSNKVTEKGKDVELRCDPISGHTALYWYRQSLGQGLEFLIYFQGNSAPDKSGLPSDRFSAERTGGSVSTLTIQRTQQEDSAVYLCASSPLSGAETQYFGPGTRLLVL.

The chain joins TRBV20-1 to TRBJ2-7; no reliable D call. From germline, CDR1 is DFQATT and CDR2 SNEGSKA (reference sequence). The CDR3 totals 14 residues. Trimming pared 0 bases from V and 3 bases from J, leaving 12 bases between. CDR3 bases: TGCAGTGCTAGAGATCGGCCAGCGAACTACGAGCAGTACTTC. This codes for CSARDRPANYEQYF.

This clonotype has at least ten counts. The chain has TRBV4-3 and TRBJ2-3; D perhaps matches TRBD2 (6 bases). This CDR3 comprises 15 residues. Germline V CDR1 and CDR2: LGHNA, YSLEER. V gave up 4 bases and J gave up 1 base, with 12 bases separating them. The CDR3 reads CASSPAEGGTDTQYF. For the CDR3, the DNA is TGCGCCAGCAGCCCCGCGGAGGGAGGCACAGATACGCAGTATTTT.

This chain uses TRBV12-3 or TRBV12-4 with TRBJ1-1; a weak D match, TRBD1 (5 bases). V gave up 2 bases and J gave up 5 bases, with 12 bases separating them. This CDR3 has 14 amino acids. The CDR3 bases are TGTGCCAGCAGTTTATCTCCCAGGGTTACTGAAGCTTTCTTT. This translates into CASSLSPRVTEAFF.

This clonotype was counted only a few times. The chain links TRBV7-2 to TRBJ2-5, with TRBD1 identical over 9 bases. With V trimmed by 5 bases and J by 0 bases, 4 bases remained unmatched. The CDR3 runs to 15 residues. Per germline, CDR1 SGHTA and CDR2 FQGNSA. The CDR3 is CASSADRGNQETQYF. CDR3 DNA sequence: TGTGCCAGCAGCGCGGACAGGGGAAACCAAGAGACCCAGTACTTC.